This TCR beta chain was identified in a study of Graves' ophthalmopathy and Graves' hyperthyroidism (dated by TCRdb to 2016 to 2019). About the full investigation: Peripheral blood was collected at initial diagnosis, prior to any treatment. To tell Graves' ophthalmopathy apart from Graves' hyperthyroidism, and to predict which patients would progress to ophthalmopathy, the study relied on TCR beta repertoire signatures. In total, approximately 140 blood samples were TCR-sequenced: approximately 42 ophthalmopathy, approximately 80 hyperthyroidism and about 17 hyperthyroidism-to-ophthalmopathy patients. To explore V-J signatures that separate ophthalmopathy from hyperthyroidism, a discovery set of about 98 patients was enrolled, consisting of 43 with ophthalmopathy and about 60 with stable hyperthyroidism. An independent validation cohort comprised roughly 20 hyperthyroidism patients and about 16 patients who later progressed from hyperthyroidism to ophthalmopathy. In 6 or 7 hyperthyroidism patients, T-cell repertoires of thyroid tissue and blood were compared. After sampling, hyperthyroidism patients received methimazole starting at 30 mg daily, and ophthalmopathy patients received high-dose intravenous methylprednisolone.

Concerning this clonotype itself: Which antigen it targets is not known. Nothing much larger sits one base from this clone, and base qualities are not available.

TCR beta CDR3 regions were amplified from RNA transcripts for repertoire sequencing. The first round of RT-PCR was done with HTBI primers and the Qiagen OneStep RT-PCR kit, and was followed by a second round of multiplex PCR, then size selection and purification. Libraries were sequenced paired-end with 100 bp reads on an Illumina HiSeq2000. The authors' pipeline ran thus. SOAPnuke was used to process the reads, removing any read that contained adapters or uncalled bases, had a mean Phred below 15, or lacked an exact match to the constant primer or identifier. COPE v1.2.5 was used to merge the high-quality paired reads. Each unique nucleotide sequence was treated as a clonotype, and MiTCR v1.1 was used to align the clonotypes to the IMGT TRB V, D and J references. The analysis was limited to V-J combinations with a frequency above 0.0001, which together covered 99.2% of the repertoires. For each V-J combination, a TCR clonal expansion and chaos score was defined as the ratio of F50 clonal expansion to chaos observed in the TCRdist matrix. Welch's t-statistics and random forest were used to reduce features to about a dozen V-J combinations, which were fed into a naive Bayes classifier. The Morisita-Horn index was used to measure how similar the thyroid and blood repertoires were. The raw public reads went through TCRdb reprocessing: fastp at Q25, MiXCR clone calling, in-frame beta chains kept. Rows are combined by CDR3 protein, so each entry shows the most common genes and DNA. These V and J calls are TCRdb output, not the study's own analysis. This sample lists around 660,000 distinct CDR3 sequences; over 40% were detected once. Over 2.5% of the sample belongs to the ten largest clones.

Patients with ophthalmopathy had moderately to severely active disease, with a Clinical Activity Score of 3 or more, a NOSPECS grade of 4 or more, and a disease duration of less than 3 months. Patients with other autoimmune diseases, uncontrolled infections, pregnancy or lactation were excluded from the study. Clinical symptoms, serum thyroxine, TRAb, thyroid ultrasound and orbital computed tomography were used for diagnosis. Ficoll-Paque density gradient centrifugation was used to isolate PBMCs from around 9.1 ml of fresh peripheral blood. Trizol reagent was used to extract the total RNA, and its quality was then checked on an Agilent 2100 Bioanalyzer. Broad study findings and their caveats: Most expanded thyroid clonotypes with frequency above 0.001 were also detected in blood, suggesting blood repertoires may reflect the thyroid immune response. In cross-validation, the 13-signature model distinguished ophthalmopathy from stable hyperthyroidism with 85% to 90% sensitivity and 81% to 83% specificity, and in the test set the corresponding values were about 80% and 75%. In validation, the model predicted ophthalmopathy progression with more than 70% sensitivity and roughly 72% specificity; approximately 12 predicted patients were CT-confirmed with GO in a median of around 6 months. Sample size was not predetermined statistically, and investigators were not blinded to group allocation.

What was sequenced was peripheral blood. The sequence was collected from an adult man with Graves' ophthalmopathy.

Read as DNA, the sequence is TGTGCCAGCAGTCCCGACAGGGGGCGCGGGAATGGCTACACCTTC. Its translation is CASSPDRGRGNGYTF. The chain couples TRBV6-5 to TRBJ1-2; TRBD1 matches 10 bases in the middle. V is trimmed back by 5 bases and J by 6 bases, and the junction contains 9 bases that no gene match accounts for. The CDR3 spans 15 residues, from the cysteine through the phenylalanine. Only CDR3 DNA is held: 45 bases, read in frame from base 1. The germline V gene supplies CDR1 MNHEY and CDR2 SVGAGI.